A single sample gave rise to the 15 T cell receptor beta chains below, sequenced in a study of shared clonotypes between healthy human individuals. Profiled with immunoSEQ multiplex PCR; TCRdb holds only in-frame clones, not every one. The data contain about 480,000 clones, more than 65% of them singletons. The sequenced sample consisted of PBMCs. These receptors all come from a woman aged 40-49 years in good health. Some clones in this sample may be carry-over from other donors' samples.

The V gene is TRBV18, the J gene TRBJ1-1, with 10 nucleotides matching TRBD1. The V gene's germline CDR1 is KGHSH and CDR2 LQKENI. The CDR3 is 17 amino acids. V trimming: 3 bases; J trimming: 0 bases; junction bases outside the gene matches: 7. CDR3 amino acids: CASSPRQGANMNTEAFF. The CDR3, as DNA: TGTGCCAGCTCACCCAGACAGGGGGCGAATATGAACACTGAAGCTTTCTTT.

The chain joins TRBV4-2 to TRBJ2-3; 7 bases match TRBD2. V lost 1 base and J lost 6; bases outside the gene matches: 10. Germline V gene lookup returns CDR1 LGHNA and CDR2 YNFKEQ. The CDR3 length is 16 residues. This CDR3 is CASSQVIAGVRDTQYF. CDR3 DNA: TGTGCCAGCAGCCAAGTTATAGCGGGCGTCAGGGATACGCAGTATTTT.

The chain is built from TRBV2 and TRBJ1-6; no firm D call. The CDR3 loop spans 12 amino acids. V was trimmed by 3 bases and J by 7 bases, leaving 4 bases between them. Germline CDR1 is SNHLY and CDR2 is FYNNEI. The CDR3 DNA is TGTGCCAGCAGTGACAGAAATTCACCCCTCCACTTT. It codes for CASSDRNSPLHF.

The chain has TRBV28 and TRBJ2-1; D gene ambiguous. Germline CDR1 is MDHEN and CDR2 is SYDVKM. CDR3 size: 12 residues. The V gene lost 4 bases and the J gene lost 5 bases, with 6 bases spanning the gap. CDR3 amino acids: CASSSPNNEQFF. CDR3 coding DNA: TGTGCCAGCAGTTCGCCCAACAATGAGCAGTTCTTC.

This clone showed up just a few times. The rearrangement joins TRBV6-6 to TRBJ2-3; 9 positions agree with TRBD2. Germline V CDR1 and CDR2: MNHNY, SVGAGI (reference sequence). V was pared by 6 bases and J by 3 bases, with 7 bases of the junction left unmatched. The CDR3 consists of 15 residues. The CDR3 reads CASRQGLAGTDTQYF. The CDR3 region has the DNA TGTGCCAGCAGACAAGGGCTAGCGGGAACAGATACGCAGTATTTT.

The V and J genes are TRBV7-2 and TRBJ2-7, with 8 bases identical to TRBD2. Germline assignment: CDR1 SGHTA and CDR2 FQGNSA. J gave up 2 bases and V 0 bases, and 3 bases lay outside the gene matches. The CDR3 has 15 residues. The CDR3 reads CASSLASGTTYEQYF. The DNA of the CDR3 is TGTGCCAGCAGCTTAGCTAGCGGGACCACCTACGAGCAGTACTTC.

This chain connects TRBV5-1 to TRBJ2-2; TRBD2 aligns across 16 bases. The CDR3 sequence is 20 residues long. The V segment lost 3 bases and the J segment 6 bases; nucleotides outside the gene matches: 14. Per germline, CDR1 SGHRS and CDR2 YFSETQ. CDR3 sequence: CASSWQTGTSGRARSGELFF. The CDR3 DNA follows: TGCGCCAGCAGCTGGCAAACCGGGACTAGCGGGAGGGCCAGGTCCGGGGAGCTGTTTTTT.

The rearrangement joins TRBV2 to TRBJ1-2, with D possibly matching TRBD1 (5 bases). This CDR3 has 13 amino acids. The ends were cut back, 6 bases at V and 6 bases at J, with 14 bases in the middle. In germline, CDR1 is SNHLY, CDR2 FYNNEI. The CDR3 bases are TGTGCCAGCAGAGAGGGGAGGGGCGATGGCTACACCTTC. Residues: CASREGRGDGYTF. The entire variable domain, with the rest obtained from reference TRBV2 and TRBJ1-2, is as follows: EPEVTQTPSHQVTQMGQEVILRCVPISNHLYFYWYRQILGQKVEFLVSFYNNEISEKSEIFDDQFSVERPDGSNFTLKIRSTKLEDSAMYFCASREGRGDGYTFGSGTRLTVV.

This chain connects TRBV29-1 to TRBJ2-2; TRBD2 agrees at 10 bases. V shed 7 bases and J 6 bases; nucleotides not matched to a gene: 5. Per germline, CDR1 SQVTM and CDR2 ANQGSEA. This CDR3 region has 13 residues. The CDR3 region has the DNA TGCAGCGCCGGGACTAGCGTGTCCGGGGAGCTGTTTTTT. Translating gives CSAGTSVSGELFF.

The CDR3 region is CASSDYRDPYEQYF. The CDR3 DNA sequence: TGTGCCAGCAGCGATTACAGGGACCCCTACGAGCAGTACTTC. The chain joins TRBV9 to TRBJ2-7; D is possibly TRBD1 (6 bases). The CDR3 consists of 14 residues. Per the germline V gene, CDR1 is SGDLS and CDR2 is YYNGEE. V gave up 3 bases and J gave up 2 bases, with 12 bases separating them.

The rearrangement links TRBV7-3 to TRBJ2-5; 8 bases map to TRBD2. The CDR3 runs 15 residues. CDR1 and CDR2 (germline): SGHTA, FQGTGA. The V gene end was trimmed by 2 bases and the J gene end by 5 bases; junction bases not matched to a gene: 7. The CDR3 here is CASSLGTQRGETQYF. The DNA for the CDR3 is TGTGCCAGCAGCTTAGGGACTCAGCGGGGGGAGACCCAGTACTTC.

The chain uses TRBV14 and TRBJ1-3; D unclear. The V gene lost 5 bases and the J gene lost 0 bases, with 8 bases spanning the gap. Germline loops: CDR1 SGHDN, CDR2 FVKESK. The CDR3 is made up of 14 amino acids. The chain's CDR3 is CASSVGSSGNTIYF. CDR3 nucleotide sequence: TGTGCCAGCAGCGTCGGGAGCTCTGGAAACACCATATATTTT.

This rearrangement joins TRBV28 to TRBJ1-5; 7 bases fit TRBD1. Losses at the gene ends were 2 bases for V and 7 bases for J; bases not matched to a gene: 11. The germline gives CDR1 MDHEN, CDR2 SYDVKM. This CDR3 is 16 amino acids long. CDR3 DNA: TGTGCCAGCAGTTTACGTGGTGGAGGGGGCAGGCAGCCCCAGCATTTT. Amino acid sequence: CASSLRGGGGRQPQHF.

The rearrangement uses TRBV6-1 and TRBJ2-7; D is possibly TRBD2 (6 bases). This CDR3 spans 15 amino acids. From germline, CDR1 is MNHNS and CDR2 SASEGT. The V end lost 4 bases, the J end lost 4 bases, and 17 bases lay between the germline ends. The chain's CDR3 is CASSGTGTLAYEQYF. CDR3 nucleotides: TGTGCCAGCAGTGGAACCGGGACTCTGGCATACGAGCAGTACTTC.

The chain couples TRBV10-3 to TRBJ1-5; no firm D call. This CDR3 is built from 13 residues. V was cut by 4 bases and J by 4 bases, with 8 bases left in between. In germline, CDR1 is ENHRY, CDR2 SYGVKD. CDR3 sequence: CAISGTTNQPQHF. In nucleotides, the CDR3 is TGTGCCATCAGTGGTACAACAAATCAGCCCCAGCATTTT.